Presented here are 20 T cell receptor beta chains from one specimen sequenced in a study of radiation and T cells in renal cell carcinoma. Time point of the sample: blood 4 weeks post-SBRT, at nephrectomy. Documented treatment: 15 Gy SBRT to primary tumor, nephrectomy 4 weeks later. Method: immunoSEQ multiplex PCR; TCRdb's copy keeps in-frame clones and lacks some. The sample holds some 150,000 clones; less than 90% are singletons and the top ten take 15% to 20%. The specimen was blood, collected from a patient whose treatment included radiotherapy and nephrectomy. These receptors were obtained from a woman between 45 and 65 years old with renal cell carcinoma.

This clone was detected only once. V and J are TRBV10-3 and TRBJ2-5; D uncertain. The length of the CDR3 is 11 residues. The germline V gene encodes CDR1 ENHRY and CDR2 SYGVKD. V lost 3 bases to trimming and J lost 5 bases, with 4 bases between them. The CDR3 loop is CAISDMETQYF. The CDR3 DNA reads as TGTGCCATCAGTGATATGGAGACCCAGTACTTC.

CDR3 sequence (DNA): TGTGCCAGCAGTTACCGCACTGAAGCTTTCTTT. Residues: CASSYRTEAFF. The V and J genes are TRBV6-5 and TRBJ1-1, with D uncertain. Per the germline V gene, CDR1 is MNHEY and CDR2 is SVGAGI. The length of the CDR3 is 11 residues. Trimming removed 2 bases at V and 4 bases at J, with 2 bases between.

The chain employs TRBV18 and TRBJ2-7, with 12 bases aligning to TRBD1. The V and J ends lost 6 bases and 2 bases, in that order; junction bases with no gene match: 5. In germline, CDR1 is KGHSH, CDR2 LQKENI. CDR3 length equals 15 residues. The CDR3 DNA is TGTGCCAGCTCGGACCGGGACAGGGGGCCCTACGAGCAGTACTTC. It encodes CASSDRDRGPYEQYF.

V is TRBV7-2 and J is TRBJ2-1; 8 nucleotides agree with TRBD2. CDR3 length: 16 residues. Germline V gene data show CDR1 as SGHTA and CDR2 as FQGNSA. V was pared by 1 base and J by 0 bases, with 2 bases of the junction left unmatched. CDR3 sequence reads: CASSLGLASSYNEQFF. CDR3 DNA: TGTGCCAGCAGCTTAGGACTAGCGAGCTCCTACAATGAGCAGTTCTTC.

The CDR3 DNA reads as TGTGCCAGCAGCTTGGTAGGAGGCGGGAACACTGAAGCTTTCTTT. Amino acids: CASSLVGGGNTEAFF. This sequence joins TRBV5-5 and TRBJ1-1; D ambiguous. Germline V CDR1 and CDR2: SGHKS, YYEKEE (reference sequence). V was cut by 0 bases and J by 1 base, with 10 bases left in between. The CDR3 consists of 15 residues.

The CDR3 DNA sequence: TGTGCCAGCAGTTTATCCGGGCCTCCTAACACTGAAGCTTTCTTT. Its translation is CASSLSGPPNTEAFF. The chain joins TRBV6-5 to TRBJ1-1; no firm D call. V lost 4 bases to trimming and J lost 2 bases, with 14 bases between them. In germline, CDR1 is MNHEY, CDR2 SVGAGI. The CDR3 is 15 residues long.

In nucleotides, the CDR3 is TGCAGCGTTGAGGGTCAGCCGCAGTATTTT. Its translation is CSVEGQPQYF. The chain links TRBV29-1 to TRBJ2-3; D is uncertain. Germline V CDR1 and CDR2: SQVTM, ANQGSEA. This CDR3 region has 10 residues. The ends were cut back, 3 bases at V and 10 bases at J, with 8 bases in the middle.

The genes are TRBV7-9 and TRBJ1-3; 7 nucleotides line up with TRBD1. Trimming removed 4 bases from V and 1 base from J; junction bases left unmatched: 7. CDR3 size: 16 residues. Germline V gene lookup returns CDR1 SEHNR and CDR2 FQNEAQ (reference sequence). This CDR3 reads CASSSMTGTSGNTIYF. DNA of the CDR3: TGTGCCAGCAGCTCAATGACAGGGACTTCTGGAAACACCATATATTTT.

V gene TRBV27 combines with J gene TRBJ2-1, with 11 bases identical to TRBD2. CDR3 length: 16 residues. After removal of 7 bases from V and 6 bases from J, the junction contained 11 bases not matched to a gene. Germline CDR1 MNHEY, CDR2 SMNVEV (reference sequence). CDR3 region: CASTAVAGGVTNEQFF. DNA of the CDR3: TGTGCCAGCACTGCAGTAGCGGGAGGGGTAACCAATGAGCAGTTCTTC.

This sequence joins TRBV7-2 and TRBJ2-3, with D perhaps assigned TRBD1 or TRBD2 (6 bases each). V gave up 1 base and J gave up 5 bases, with 10 bases separating them. Germline CDR1 reads SGHTA; CDR2 reads FQGNSA. The CDR3 has 14 residues. In DNA, the CDR3 is TGTGCCAGCAGCTTAGACAGGGAGGAAGATACGCAGTATTTT. It yields the protein CASSLDREEDTQYF.

The genes are TRBV30 and TRBJ2-7, with 9 bases lining up with TRBD1. CDR1 is GTSNPN, CDR2 SVGIG, per germline (reference sequence). The V gene end was trimmed by 1 base and the J gene end by 7 bases; junction bases not matched to a gene: 2. This CDR3 region has 12 residues. DNA of the CDR3: TGTGCCTGGAGTGGACAGGGGGGGGAGCAGTACTTC. As protein: CAWSGQGGEQYF.

This rearrangement joins TRBV6-1 to TRBJ1-4; D perhaps matches TRBD1 (5 bases). Germline V gives CDR1 MNHNS, CDR2 SASEGT. Deletions cut 2 bases from V and 0 bases from J, with 13 bases between. The CDR3 runs to 17 residues. The DNA of the CDR3 is TGTGCCAGCAGTGAACACCTGCCGACAGCAACTAATGAAAAACTGTTTTTT. Translating it yields CASSEHLPTATNEKLFF.

V usage is TRBV19 and J usage is TRBJ1-2, with unresolved D. CDR3 length: 13 amino acids. V was cut by 4 bases and J by 6 bases, with 12 bases left in between. Germline CDR1 and CDR2: LNHDA and SQIVND (reference sequence). The CDR3 protein is CASSRGGLDGYTF. CDR3 nucleotide sequence: TGTGCCAGTAGTAGGGGAGGTTTGGATGGCTACACCTTC.

Here the CDR3 DNA reads TGCGCCAGCAGCACAACAGGGCCCTCCCTTGGCTACACCTTC. Amino acids: CASSTTGPSLGYTF. The chain couples TRBV5-1 to TRBJ1-2, with a possible D match to TRBD1 (6 bases). The V gene's germline CDR1 is SGHRS and CDR2 YFSETQ. The length of the CDR3 is 14 residues. Trimming removed 4 bases at V and 7 bases at J, with 17 bases between. The whole variable domain, filled in from reference TRBV5-1 and TRBJ1-2, reads KAGVTQTPRYLIKTRGQQVTLSCSPISGHRSVSWYQQTPGQGLQFLFEYFSETQRNKGNFPGRFSGRQFSNSRSEMNVSTLELGDSALYLCASSTTGPSLGYTFGSGTRLTVV.

This chain uses TRBV7-9 with TRBJ2-3; 7 bases fit TRBD1. Germline V CDR1 and CDR2: SEHNR, FQNEAQ (reference sequence). Trimming at V came to 5 bases and at J to 0 bases, leaving 5 bases not matched to a gene. The CDR3 spans 15 residues. The CDR3 region is CASSRGQLSTDTQYF. The CDR3 DNA sequence: TGTGCCAGCAGCCGGGGACAGCTTAGCACAGATACGCAGTATTTT.

The chain carries TRBV9 and TRBJ1-4; perhaps TRBD1 as D (6 bases). With 4 bases removed from V and 2 bases from J, the gap between germline ends came to 15 bases. The CDR3 runs to 16 residues. CDR1 is SGDLS and CDR2 is YYNGEE in the germline V gene. The CDR3: CASSLEGGPTNEKLFF. The CDR3 DNA is TGTGCCAGCAGCCTCGAAGGGGGGCCCACTAATGAAAAACTGTTTTTT.

This chain uses TRBV5-6 with TRBJ2-5; TRBD2 matches 7 bases. The CDR3 extends over 13 amino acids. CDR1 is SGHDT, CDR2 YYEEEE, per germline. J gave up 13 bases and V 1 base, and 10 bases lay outside the gene matches. CDR3 sequence: CASSLRLAGVMYF. Written as DNA, the CDR3 is TGTGCCAGCAGCTTGCGTTTGGCGGGAGTTATGTACTTC.

J is TRBJ1-2 and V is TRBV4-3, with 7 positions matching TRBD1. V lost 4 bases, J lost 3 bases, and 8 bases stayed unmatched. In germline, CDR1 is LGHNA, CDR2 YSLEER. The CDR3 length is 15 residues. CDR3 in amino acids: CASSPNHDRDYGYTF. The CDR3 DNA is TGCGCCAGCAGCCCGAACCACGACAGGGACTATGGCTACACCTTC.

This clone appeared once. The CDR3: CASSRQGATGQPQHF. In nucleotides, the CDR3 is TGTGCCAGTAGTCGACAGGGGGCAACGGGTCAGCCCCAGCATTTT. The rearrangement joins TRBV19 to TRBJ1-5; 10 nucleotides agree with TRBD1. This CDR3 has 15 residues. V was clipped by 5 bases and J by 6 bases; unmatched bases: 7. Germline CDR1 reads LNHDA; CDR2 reads SQIVND (reference sequence).

In DNA form, the CDR3 reads TGTGCCAGCAGCGTGTCTGGAAACACCATATATTTT. Translation gives CASSVSGNTIYF. This rearrangement joins TRBV5-6 to TRBJ1-3; no clear D. Trimming took 4 bases from V and 1 from J, leaving 3 bases between them. Germline CDR1 is SGHDT and CDR2 is YYEEEE. CDR3 length: 12 residues.